This T cell receptor beta chain was obtained from a study of OX40 agonist ivuxolimab in advanced cancers. The wider study: Given to patients was ivuxolimab, an agonistic anti-OX40 (CD134) antibody.

Germline lookup yields CDR1 SGHTS and CDR2 YDEGEE. The CDR3 contains 12 residues. Deletions cut 6 bases from V and 3 bases from J, with 9 bases between. Measured with immunoSEQ multiplex PCR; TCRdb has only the in-frame clones, and not every one. This repertoire shows roughly 69,000 clones, over 70% found once; its top ten account for roughly 4.2%. This clone has just one count. This specimen was CD4+ or CD8+ T cells sorted from blood, taken in a trial of the OX40 agonist ivuxolimab. This sequence originates from an adult with an advanced solid tumor such as melanoma, head and neck, liver or kidney cancer. The rearrangement links TRBV5-8 to TRBJ2-5; weak D call: TRBD2 (5 bases). In DNA, the CDR3 is TGTGCCAGCACCCCCGGGAAAGAGACCCAGTACTTC. Its translation: CASTPGKETQYF.